This T cell receptor (beta chain) was documented in a study of blood T cell repertoires in COVID-19. Study-level information: Material from acute and convalescent COVID-19 was sourced from the United States, Italy and Spain. Nucleic acid was either cDNA or gDNA, and it came from T cells, B-cell-depleted T cells, or PBMCs.

In the original analysis: Reference gene primer amplification in the assay estimated nucleated cell counts. Repertoires were generated with immunoSEQ multiplex PCR, while TCRdb's copy carries only in-frame clones and drops some. That table supplies the V and J calls and clone size; D and trimming were determined from the DNA. The table records 200,000 to 250,000 clones, 82% of them present only once. Between the trimmed V and J ends, which lost 2 bases and 8 bases, there was a span of 13 bases. The CDR3 has 14 amino acids. Per the germline V gene, CDR1 is MNHEY and CDR2 is SVGEGT. This TCR was sampled from a woman aged 18-29 years with acute or convalescent COVID-19. This sequence joins TRBV6-2 or TRBV6-3 and TRBJ2-1; a weak D match, TRBD2 (5 bases). The sequencing sample was made of peripheral blood. CDR3 in DNA: TGTGCCAGCAGTTACGTCCCACCAGCGGATGAGCAGTTCTTC. Its translation is CASSYVPPADEQFF.